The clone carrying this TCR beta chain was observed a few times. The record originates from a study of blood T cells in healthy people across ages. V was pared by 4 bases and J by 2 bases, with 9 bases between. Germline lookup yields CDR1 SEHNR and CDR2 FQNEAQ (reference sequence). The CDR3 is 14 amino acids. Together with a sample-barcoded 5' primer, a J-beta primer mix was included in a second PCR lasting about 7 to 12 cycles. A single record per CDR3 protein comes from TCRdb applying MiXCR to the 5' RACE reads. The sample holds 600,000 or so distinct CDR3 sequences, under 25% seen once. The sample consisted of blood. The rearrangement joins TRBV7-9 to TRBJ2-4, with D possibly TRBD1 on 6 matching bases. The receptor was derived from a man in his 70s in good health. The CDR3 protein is CASSSGASKNIQYF. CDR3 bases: TGTGCCAGCAGCTCAGGGGCCTCCAAAAACATTCAGTACTTC. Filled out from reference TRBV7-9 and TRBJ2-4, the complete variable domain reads DTGVSQNPRHKITKRGQNVTFRCDPISEHNRLYWYRQTLGQGPEFLTYFQNEAQLEKSRLLSDRFSAERPKGSFSTLEIQRTEQGDSAMYLCASSSGASKNIQYFGAGTRLSVL.